The TCR beta chain described here comes from a study of Graves' ophthalmopathy and Graves' hyperthyroidism. Overall study context: Blood was drawn at initial diagnosis, before any treatment.

Germline V CDR1 and CDR2: MGHDK, SYGVNS. CDR3 length equals 14 residues. V was shortened by 5 bases and J by 7 bases, with 14 bases between the two germline ends. Points from the study as a whole: The blood repertoire also included most expanded thyroid clonotypes above 0.001 frequency.

Turning to this clonotype: Antigen specificity is unknown.

Transcripts of RNA were the source for amplifying TCR beta CDR3 regions. HTBI-primed first-round RT-PCR preceded second-round multiplex PCR. TCRdb reprocessed the multiplex PCR reads with MiXCR, giving one entry per CDR3 protein. There are 600,000 to 950,000 distinct CDR3 sequences in the sample; approximately 40% occur only once, and 44% lies in the top ten. This TCR was sampled from an adult man with Graves' ophthalmopathy. Sequenced material: peripheral blood. The chain links TRBV25-1 to TRBJ1-4, with D uncertain. The CDR3: CASSLEATGEKLFF. CDR3 DNA sequence: TGTGCCAGCAGTTTGGAGGCTACGGGTGAAAAACTGTTTTTT.